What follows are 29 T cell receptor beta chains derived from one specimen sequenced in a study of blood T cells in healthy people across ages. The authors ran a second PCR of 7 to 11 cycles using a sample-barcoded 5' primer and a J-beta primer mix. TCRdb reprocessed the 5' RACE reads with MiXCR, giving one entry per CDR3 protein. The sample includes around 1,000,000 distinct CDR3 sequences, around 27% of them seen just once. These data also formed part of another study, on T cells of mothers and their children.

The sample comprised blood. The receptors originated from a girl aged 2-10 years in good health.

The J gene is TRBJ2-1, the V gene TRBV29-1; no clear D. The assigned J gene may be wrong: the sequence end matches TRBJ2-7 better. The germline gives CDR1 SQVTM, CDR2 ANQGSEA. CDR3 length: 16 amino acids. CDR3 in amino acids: CSVEKDILGQEEEQYF. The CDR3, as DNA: TGCAGCGTTGAAAAAGATATTCTAGGGCAGGAAGAGGAGCAGTACTTC.

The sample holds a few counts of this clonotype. As DNA, the CDR3 is TGCAGTGCCCGATCGGGACTAGCGTACAATGAGCAGTTCTTC. It encodes CSARSGLAYNEQFF. V is TRBV20-1 and J is TRBJ2-1, with TRBD2 identical over 10 bases. The CDR3 has 14 amino acids. After removal of 6 bases from V and 4 bases from J, the junction contained 6 bases not matched to a gene. Germline V gives CDR1 DFQATT, CDR2 SNEGSKA (reference sequence).

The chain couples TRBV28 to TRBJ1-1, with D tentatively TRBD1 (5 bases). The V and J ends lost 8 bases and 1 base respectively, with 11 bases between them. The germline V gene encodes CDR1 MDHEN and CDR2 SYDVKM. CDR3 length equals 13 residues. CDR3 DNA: TGTGCCAGCGGCCGGGGCCCGAACACTGAAGCTTTCTTT. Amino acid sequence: CASGRGPNTEAFF. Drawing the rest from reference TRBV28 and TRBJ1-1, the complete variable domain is DVKVTQSSRYLVKRTGEKVFLECVQDMDHENMFWYRQDPGLGLRLIYFSYDVKMKEKGDIPEGYSVSREKKERFSLILESASTNQTSMYLCASGRGPNTEAFFGQGTRLTVV.

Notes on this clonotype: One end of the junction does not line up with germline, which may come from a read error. CDR3 DNA: TGTGCCGGCAGTTACTCGGGGACCGGCGGAAGTGAGCAGTTCTTC. Encoded protein: CAGSYSGTGGSEQFF. The chain links TRBV6-5 to TRBJ2-7; the D call may be TRBD1 or TRBD2 (5 bases each). TRBJ2-1 explains the end of the DNA better; the J call may be wrong. CDR1 is MNHEY and CDR2 is SVGAGI in the germline V gene. This CDR3 region has 15 residues.

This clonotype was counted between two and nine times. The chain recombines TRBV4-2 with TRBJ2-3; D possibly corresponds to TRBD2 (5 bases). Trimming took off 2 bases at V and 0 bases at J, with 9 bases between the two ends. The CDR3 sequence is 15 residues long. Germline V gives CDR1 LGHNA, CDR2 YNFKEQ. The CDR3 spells CASSQRESSTDTQYF. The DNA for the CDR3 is TGTGCCAGCAGCCAAAGGGAGAGCAGCACAGATACGCAGTATTTT.

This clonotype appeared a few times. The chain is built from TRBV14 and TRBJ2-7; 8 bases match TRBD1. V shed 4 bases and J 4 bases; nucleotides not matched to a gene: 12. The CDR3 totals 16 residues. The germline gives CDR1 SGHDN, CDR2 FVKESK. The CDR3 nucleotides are TGTGCCAGCAGCCCCGAGACAGGGGCGCTTTCTTACGAGCAGTACTTC. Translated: CASSPETGALSYEQYF.

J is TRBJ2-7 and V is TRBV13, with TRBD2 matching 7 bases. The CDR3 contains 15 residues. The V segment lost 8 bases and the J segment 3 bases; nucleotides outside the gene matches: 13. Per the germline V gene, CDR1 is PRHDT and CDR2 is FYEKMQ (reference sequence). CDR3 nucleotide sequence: TGTGCCAGCCGATTTCACCGGGACTACCTCTACGAGCAGTACTTC. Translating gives CASRFHRDYLYEQYF.

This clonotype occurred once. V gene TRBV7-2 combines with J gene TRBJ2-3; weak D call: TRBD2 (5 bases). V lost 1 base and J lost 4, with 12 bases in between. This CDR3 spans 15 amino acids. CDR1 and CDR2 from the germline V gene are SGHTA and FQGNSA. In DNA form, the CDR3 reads TGTGCCAGCAGCTTAGTTATCCTAGCACCAGATACGCAGTATTTT. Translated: CASSLVILAPDTQYF.

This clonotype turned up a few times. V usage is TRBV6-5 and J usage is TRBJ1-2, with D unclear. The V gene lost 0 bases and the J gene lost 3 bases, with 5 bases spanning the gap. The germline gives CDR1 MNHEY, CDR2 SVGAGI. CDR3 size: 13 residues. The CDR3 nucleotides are TGTGCCAGCAGTTACTCGATATACTATGGCTACACCTTC. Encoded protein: CASSYSIYYGYTF.

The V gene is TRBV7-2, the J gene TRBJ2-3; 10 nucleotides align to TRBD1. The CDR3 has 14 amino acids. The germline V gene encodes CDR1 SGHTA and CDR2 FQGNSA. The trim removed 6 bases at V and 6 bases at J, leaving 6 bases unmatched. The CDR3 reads CASRLDRGGDTQYF. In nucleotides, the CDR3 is TGTGCCAGCAGACTGGACAGGGGGGGGGATACGCAGTATTTT.

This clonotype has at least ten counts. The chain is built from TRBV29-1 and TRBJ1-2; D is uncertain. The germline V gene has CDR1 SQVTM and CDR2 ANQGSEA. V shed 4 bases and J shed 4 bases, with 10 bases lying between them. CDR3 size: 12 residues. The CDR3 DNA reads TGCAGCGTTGGGTCCAGACCCTATGGCTACACCTTC. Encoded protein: CSVGSRPYGYTF.

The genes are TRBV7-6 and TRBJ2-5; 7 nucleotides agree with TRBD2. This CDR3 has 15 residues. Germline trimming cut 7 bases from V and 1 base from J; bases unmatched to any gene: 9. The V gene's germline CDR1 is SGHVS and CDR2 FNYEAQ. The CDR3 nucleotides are TGTGCCAGCACAGTATGGGAGGGAGGCCAAGAGACCCAGTACTTC. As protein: CASTVWEGGQETQYF.

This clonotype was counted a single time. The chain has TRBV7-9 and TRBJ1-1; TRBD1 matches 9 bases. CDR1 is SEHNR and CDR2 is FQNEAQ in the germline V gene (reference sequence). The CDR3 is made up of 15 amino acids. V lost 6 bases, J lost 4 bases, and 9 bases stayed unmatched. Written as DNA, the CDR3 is TGTGCCAGCAGGGACAGCGGACAGGGGCCCACTGAAGCTTTCTTT. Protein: CASRDSGQGPTEAFF.

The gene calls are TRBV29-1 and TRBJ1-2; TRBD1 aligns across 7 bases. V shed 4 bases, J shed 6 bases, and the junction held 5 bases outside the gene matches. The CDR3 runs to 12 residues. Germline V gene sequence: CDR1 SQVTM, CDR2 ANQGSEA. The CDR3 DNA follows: TGCAGCGTTGGGGGGACAGCGGATGGCTACACCTTC. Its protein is CSVGGTADGYTF.

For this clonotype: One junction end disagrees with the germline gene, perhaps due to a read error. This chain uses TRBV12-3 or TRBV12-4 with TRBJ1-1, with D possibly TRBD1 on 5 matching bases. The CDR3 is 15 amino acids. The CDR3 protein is CASSLADSMNTEAFF. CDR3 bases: TGTGCCAGCAGTTTGGCTGACAGCATGAATACTGAAGCTTTCTTT.

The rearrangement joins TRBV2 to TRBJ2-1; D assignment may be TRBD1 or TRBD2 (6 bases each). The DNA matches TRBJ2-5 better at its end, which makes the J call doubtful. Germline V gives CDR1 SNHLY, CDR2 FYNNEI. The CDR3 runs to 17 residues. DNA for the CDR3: TGTGCCAGCAGTGAAGCGCTTCGAGGGGGGCTTGGGGAGACCCAGTACTTC. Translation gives CASSEALRGGLGETQYF.

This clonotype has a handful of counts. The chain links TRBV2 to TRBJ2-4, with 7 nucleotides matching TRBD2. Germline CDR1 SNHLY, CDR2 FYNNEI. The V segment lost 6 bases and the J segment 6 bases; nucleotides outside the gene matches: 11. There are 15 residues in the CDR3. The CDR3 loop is CASRLGGGTANIQYF. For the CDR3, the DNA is TGTGCCAGCAGACTGGGGGGGGGTACCGCAAACATTCAGTACTTC.

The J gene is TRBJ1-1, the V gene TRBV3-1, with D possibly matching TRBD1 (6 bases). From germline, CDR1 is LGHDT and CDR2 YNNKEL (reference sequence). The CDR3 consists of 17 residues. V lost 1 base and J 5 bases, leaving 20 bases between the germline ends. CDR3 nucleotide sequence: TGTGCCAGCAGCCAAGGGGATTGGGTATCCAGGGGAACTGAAGCTTTCTTT. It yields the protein CASSQGDWVSRGTEAFF.

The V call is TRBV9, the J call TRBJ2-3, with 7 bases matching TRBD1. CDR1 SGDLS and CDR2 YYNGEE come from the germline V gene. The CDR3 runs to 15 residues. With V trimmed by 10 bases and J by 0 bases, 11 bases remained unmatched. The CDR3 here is CAGSTGPYSTDTQYF. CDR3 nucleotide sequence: TGTGCCGGTTCGACAGGGCCGTATAGCACAGATACGCAGTATTTT.

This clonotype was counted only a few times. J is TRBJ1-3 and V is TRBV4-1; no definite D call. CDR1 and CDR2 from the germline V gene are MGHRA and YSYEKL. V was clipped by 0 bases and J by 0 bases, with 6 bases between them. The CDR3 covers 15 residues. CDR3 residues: CASSQDRTSGNTIYF. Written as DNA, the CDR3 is TGCGCCAGCAGCCAAGATCGCACCTCTGGAAACACCATATATTTT.

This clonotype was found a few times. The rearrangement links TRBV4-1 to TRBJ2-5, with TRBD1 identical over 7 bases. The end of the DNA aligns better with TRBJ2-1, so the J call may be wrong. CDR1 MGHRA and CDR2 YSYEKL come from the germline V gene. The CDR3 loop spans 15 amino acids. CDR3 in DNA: TGCGCCAGCAGCGACAGACAGGGCTCTTTCAATGAGCAGTTCTTC. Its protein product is CASSDRQGSFNEQFF.

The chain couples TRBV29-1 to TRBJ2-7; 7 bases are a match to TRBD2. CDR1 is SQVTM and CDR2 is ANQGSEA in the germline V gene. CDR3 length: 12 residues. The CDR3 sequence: CGAWDYQYEQYF. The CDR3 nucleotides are TGCGGCGCCTGGGACTACCAATACGAGCAGTACTTC.

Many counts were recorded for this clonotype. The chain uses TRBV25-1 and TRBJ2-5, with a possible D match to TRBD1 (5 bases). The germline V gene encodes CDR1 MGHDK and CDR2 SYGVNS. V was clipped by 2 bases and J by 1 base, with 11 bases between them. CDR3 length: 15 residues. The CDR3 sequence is CASSEKWGRQETQYF. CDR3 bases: TGTGCCAGCAGTGAAAAATGGGGCCGCCAAGAGACCCAGTACTTC.

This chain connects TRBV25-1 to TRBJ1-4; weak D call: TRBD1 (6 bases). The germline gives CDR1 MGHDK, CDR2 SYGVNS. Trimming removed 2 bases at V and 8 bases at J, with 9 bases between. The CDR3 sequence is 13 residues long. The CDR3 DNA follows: TGTGCCAGCAGTGAACAGGGGAGGGAAAAACTGTTTTTT. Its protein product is CASSEQGREKLFF.

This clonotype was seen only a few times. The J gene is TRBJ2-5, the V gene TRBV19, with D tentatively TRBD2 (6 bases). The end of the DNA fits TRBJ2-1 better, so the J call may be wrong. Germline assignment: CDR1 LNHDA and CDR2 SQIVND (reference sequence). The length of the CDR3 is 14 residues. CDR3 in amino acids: CASSVEGGPNEQFF. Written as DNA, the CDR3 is TGTGCCAGTAGTGTGGAGGGAGGTCCCAATGAGCAGTTCTTC.

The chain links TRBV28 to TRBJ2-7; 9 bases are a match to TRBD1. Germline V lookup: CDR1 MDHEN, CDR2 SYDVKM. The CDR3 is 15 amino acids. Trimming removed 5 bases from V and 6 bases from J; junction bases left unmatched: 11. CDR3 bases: TGTGCCAGCAGTGGGGGGACAGGGAGCTCCCGCGAGCAGTACTTC. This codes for CASSGGTGSSREQYF.

The chain's CDR3 is CASSPGQKDTGELFF. DNA for the CDR3: TGTGCCAGCAGTCCGGGACAGAAGGACACCGGGGAGCTGTTTTTT. The chain carries TRBV7-3 and TRBJ2-2, with 7 bases lining up with TRBD1. The CDR3 is 15 residues long. Per germline, CDR1 SGHTA and CDR2 FQGTGA. V shed 6 bases, J shed 3 bases, and the junction held 7 bases outside the gene matches.

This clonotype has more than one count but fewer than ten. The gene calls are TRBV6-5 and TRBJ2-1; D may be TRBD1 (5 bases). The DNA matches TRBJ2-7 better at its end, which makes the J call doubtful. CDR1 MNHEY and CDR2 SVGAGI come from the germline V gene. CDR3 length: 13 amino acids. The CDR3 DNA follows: TGTGCCAGCAGCACTCGACAGTACTACGAGCAGTACTTC. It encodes CASSTRQYYEQYF.

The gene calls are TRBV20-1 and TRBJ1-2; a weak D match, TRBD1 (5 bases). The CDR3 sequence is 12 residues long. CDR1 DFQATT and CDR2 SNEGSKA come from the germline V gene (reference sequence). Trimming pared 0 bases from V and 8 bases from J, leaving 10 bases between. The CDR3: CSARDQGTGYTF. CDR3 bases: TGCAGTGCTAGAGATCAGGGAACGGGCTACACCTTC.